Given below is one T cell receptor beta chain in context. The antigen is undetermined. No patient had autoimmune disease or received systemic immunosuppression. The table came from immunoSEQ multiplex PCR; TCRdb's copy has only in-frame clones and leaves some out. This table has roughly 40,000 clones, around 90% appearing once. These data belong to a study of OX40 agonist ivuxolimab in advanced cancers. The study, taken as a whole, reports: On average, CD8+ T cells showed a greater number of expanded clones than CD4+. In the 0.1 to 3.0 mg/kg range, CD4+ and CD8+ blood T cells had expanded clonally by week 6.

The CDR3 length is 17 residues. V was pared by 4 bases and J by 0 bases, with 19 bases between. From germline, CDR1 is SGHRS and CDR2 YFSETQ. The chain links TRBV5-1 to TRBJ1-1; tentatively, D is TRBD1 (6 bases). The source was CD4+ or CD8+ T cells sorted from blood, collected in a trial of the OX40 agonist ivuxolimab. The TCR sequence derives from an adult with an advanced solid tumor such as melanoma, head and neck, liver or kidney cancer. In DNA, the CDR3 is TGCGCCAGCAGCCCGAATGCCCCGGGACACTTGAACACTGAAGCTTTCTTT. It is translated as CASSPNAPGHLNTEAFF. Full variable domain (outside the CDR3, taken from reference TRBV5-1 and TRBJ1-1): KAGVTQTPRYLIKTRGQQVTLSCSPISGHRSVSWYQQTPGQGLQFLFEYFSETQRNKGNFPGRFSGRQFSNSRSEMNVSTLELGDSALYLCASSPNAPGHLNTEAFFGQGTRLTVV.